The 10 T cell receptor beta chains below come from one sample, sequenced in a study of regulatory T cells in long-lasting Graves disease (dated by TCRdb to 2020 to 2023). The library was built by means of multiplex PCR. Sequencing used an Illumina HiSeq 4000. CDR3 regions were amplified by Arm-PCR with iRepertoire HTBI primers to construct TCR beta libraries. TCRdb reran the public reads through fastp at Q25 and MiXCR, keeping productive beta chains. CDR3 protein duplicates are merged, each entry listing the most common genes and DNA. In this sample the table shows around 250,000 distinct CDR3 sequences, approximately 20% of which occur a single time. 11% to 15% of the sample belongs to the ten largest clones. The time point label here, explained by the study, means: newly diagnosed GD, antithyroid drugs for less than 3 months. RNA was extracted from PBMCs in TRIzol for both TCR sequencing and RNA sequencing.

These data were also filed under a second study, of T cells in Graves' hyperthyroidism and ophthalmopathy.

Here the sequenced sample was peripheral blood mononuclear cells (PBMCs), taken at new diagnosis, from a patient treated with antithyroid drugs. The receptor source for this set is a woman in her 30s with Graves disease. Donor details come from another sample of the same person, matched by shared clones.

This clonotype was counted at least ten times. The V gene is TRBV2, the J gene TRBJ2-7; 10 bases map to TRBD1. The CDR3 is 14 amino acids. Germline CDR1 is SNHLY and CDR2 is FYNNEI. V lost 5 bases and J lost 4; bases outside the gene matches: 5. As DNA, the CDR3 is TGTGCCAGCAGTCTACGGACAGGGGGATACGAGCAGTACTTC. It specifies CASSLRTGGYEQYF.

This clonotype appeared many times. V usage is TRBV20-1 and J usage is TRBJ2-3, with 9 bases fitting TRBD1. The CDR3 loop spans 17 amino acids. Losses at the gene ends were 3 bases for V and 2 bases for J; bases not matched to a gene: 12. Germline values: CDR1 DFQATT, CDR2 SNEGSKA (reference sequence). In DNA, the CDR3 is TGCAGTGCTAGCCCGTTCTCGACAGGGGGGTACACAGATACGCAGTATTTT. Translation: CSASPFSTGGYTDTQYF.

The chain recombines TRBV7-6 with TRBJ2-7, with D maybe TRBD2 (7 bases). Looked up from germline, CDR1 is SGHVS and CDR2 is FNYEAQ. V lost 5 bases, J lost 2 bases, and 13 bases lay in between. CDR3 length: 14 amino acids. DNA of the CDR3: TGTGCCAGCAGCGTTGAGGGGGGGCCCTACGAGCAGTACTTC. Translation gives CASSVEGGPYEQYF. The variable domain in full, completed from reference TRBV7-6 and TRBJ2-7, reads GAGVSQSPRYKVTKRGQDVALRCDPISGHVSLYWYRQALGQGPEFLTYFNYEAQQDKSGLPNDRFSAERPEGSISTLTIQRTEQRDSAMYRCASSVEGGPYEQYFGPGTRLTVT.

The sample holds a few counts of this clonotype. V usage is TRBV29-1 and J usage is TRBJ2-3; weak D call: TRBD1 (5 bases). Germline lookup yields CDR1 SQVTM and CDR2 ANQGSEA. Trimming shortened V by 4 bases and J by 0 bases, and 14 bases separated the two germline ends. The CDR3 contains 15 residues. CDR3 DNA: TGCAGCGTTGTGGGTGGGGCGGTAAGCACAGATACGCAGTATTTT. This gives the protein CSVVGGAVSTDTQYF.

Many counts were recorded for this clonotype. The gene calls are TRBV5-5 and TRBJ1-1; D is unclear. Trimming pared 0 bases from V and 6 bases from J, leaving 6 bases between. The CDR3 runs to 12 residues. Germline V gene data show CDR1 as SGHKS and CDR2 as YYEKEE (reference sequence). The DNA for the CDR3 is TGTGCCAGCAGCTTGGGGACTCCTGAAGCTTTCTTT. Amino acids: CASSLGTPEAFF.

This clonotype was observed at least ten times. The CDR3 is CASREPGQLNTEAFF. In nucleotides, the CDR3 is TGTGCCAGTAGAGAACCTGGACAGCTTAACACTGAAGCTTTCTTT. This chain links TRBV19 with TRBJ1-1, with D tentatively TRBD1 (6 bases). Germline V gene lookup returns CDR1 LNHDA and CDR2 SQIVND (reference sequence). This CDR3 has 15 amino acids. V dropped 6 bases and J dropped 2 bases, with 16 bases sitting between them.

This clonotype was seen more than once but under ten times. The chain carries TRBV29-1 and TRBJ1-3; TRBD1 is a possible D gene (5 bases). The germline V gene has CDR1 SQVTM and CDR2 ANQGSEA. CDR3 length: 16 amino acids. Trimming stripped 4 bases from V and 6 bases from J, with 22 bases between. CDR3 residues: CSVGGAGKTDPNTIYF. CDR3 bases: TGCAGCGTTGGAGGGGCCGGGAAGACAGATCCAAACACCATATATTTT.

The chain employs TRBV7-2 and TRBJ2-3, with 7 bases fitting TRBD2. This CDR3 is 16 amino acids long. CDR1 is SGHTA and CDR2 is FQGNSA in the germline V gene. The V gene end was trimmed by 2 bases and the J gene end by 4 bases; junction bases not matched to a gene: 9. CDR3 region: CASSLHGGSISDTQYF. The CDR3 DNA sequence: TGTGCCAGCAGCTTACATGGCGGGAGTATCTCAGATACGCAGTATTTT.

This chain uses TRBV7-2 with TRBJ2-2; D is perhaps TRBD1 or TRBD2 (6 bases each). This CDR3 region has 16 residues. In germline, CDR1 is SGHTA, CDR2 FQGNSA. Trimming stripped 5 bases from V and 4 bases from J, with 17 bases between. The DNA for the CDR3 is TGTGCCAGCAGCCTAATCGGGGGCTCGGGCACCGGGGAGCTGTTTTTT. Its protein is CASSLIGGSGTGELFF. The full variable domain, in which reference TRBV7-2 and TRBJ2-2 provide the parts outside the CDR3, is GAGVSQSPSNKVTEKGKDVELRCDPISGHTALYWYRQSLGQGLEFLIYFQGNSAPDKSGLPSDRFSAERTGGSVSTLTIQRTQQEDSAVYLCASSLIGGSGTGELFFGEGSRLTVL.

This clonotype was counted at least ten times. The gene calls are TRBV4-1 and TRBJ1-1, with D possibly being TRBD1 (6 bases). Trimming cost V 1 base and J 3 bases, with 9 bases left between them. The CDR3 covers 14 residues. Looked up from germline, CDR1 is MGHRA and CDR2 is YSYEKL. The CDR3 nucleotides read TGCGCCAGCAGCCAAGTCGGGGGCTACACTGAAGCTTTCTTT. Protein product: CASSQVGGYTEAFF.